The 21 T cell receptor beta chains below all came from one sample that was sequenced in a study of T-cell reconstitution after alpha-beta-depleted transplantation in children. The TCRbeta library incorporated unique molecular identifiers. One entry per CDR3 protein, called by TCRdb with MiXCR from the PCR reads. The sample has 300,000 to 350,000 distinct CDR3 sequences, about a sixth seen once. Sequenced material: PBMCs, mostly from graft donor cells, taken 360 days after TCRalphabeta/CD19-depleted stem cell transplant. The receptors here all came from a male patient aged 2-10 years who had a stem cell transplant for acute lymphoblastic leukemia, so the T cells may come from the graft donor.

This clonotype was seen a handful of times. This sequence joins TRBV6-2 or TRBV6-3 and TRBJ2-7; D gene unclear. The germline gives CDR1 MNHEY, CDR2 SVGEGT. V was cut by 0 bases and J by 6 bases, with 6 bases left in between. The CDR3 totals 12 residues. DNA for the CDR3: TGTGCCAGCAGTTACTCAGGTGGCGAGCAGTACTTC. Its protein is CASSYSGGEQYF.

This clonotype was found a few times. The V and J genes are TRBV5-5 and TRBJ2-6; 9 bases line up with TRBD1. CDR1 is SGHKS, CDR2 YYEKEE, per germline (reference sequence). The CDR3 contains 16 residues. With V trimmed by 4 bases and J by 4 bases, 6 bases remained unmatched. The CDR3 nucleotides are TGTGCCAGCAGCCCCGGACAGGGGTACGGGGCCAACGTCCTGACTTTC. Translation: CASSPGQGYGANVLTF.

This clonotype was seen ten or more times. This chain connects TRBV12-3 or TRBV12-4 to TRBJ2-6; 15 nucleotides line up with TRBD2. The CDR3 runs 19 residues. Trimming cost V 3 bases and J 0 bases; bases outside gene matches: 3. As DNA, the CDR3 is TGTGCCAGCAGTTTTGGACTAGCGGGGGGGTTCTCTGGGGCCAACGTCCTGACTTTC. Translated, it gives CASSFGLAGGFSGANVLTF.

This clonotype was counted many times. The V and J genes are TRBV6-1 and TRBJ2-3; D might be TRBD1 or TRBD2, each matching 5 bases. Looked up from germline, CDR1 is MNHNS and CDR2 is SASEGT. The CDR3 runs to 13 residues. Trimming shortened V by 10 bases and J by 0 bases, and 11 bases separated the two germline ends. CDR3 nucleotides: TGTGCCACCCGGGGCGCGAGCACAGATACGCAGTATTTT. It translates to CATRGASTDTQYF.

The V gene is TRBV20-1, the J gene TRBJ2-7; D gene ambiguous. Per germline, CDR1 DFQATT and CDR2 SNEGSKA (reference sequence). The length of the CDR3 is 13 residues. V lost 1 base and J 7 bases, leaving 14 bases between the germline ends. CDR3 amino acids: CSARVPGPTEQYF. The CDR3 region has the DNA TGCAGTGCTAGAGTTCCGGGTCCTACGGAGCAGTACTTC.

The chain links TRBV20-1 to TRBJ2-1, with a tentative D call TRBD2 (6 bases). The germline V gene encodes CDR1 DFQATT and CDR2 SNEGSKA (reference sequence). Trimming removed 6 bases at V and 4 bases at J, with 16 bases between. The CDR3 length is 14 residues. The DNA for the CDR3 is TGCAGTGCCGACCCCAGCGGGCGATACAATGAGCAGTTCTTC. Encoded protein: CSADPSGRYNEQFF.

The CDR3 coding sequence is TGCAGCGTTGAAGGTCATGTAGGGGGGGTGGGCGAGCAGTACTTC. Translation gives CSVEGHVGGVGEQYF. The chain uses TRBV29-1 and TRBJ2-7; possible D gene TRBD2, 7 bases. V lost 1 base to trimming and J lost 6 bases, with 19 bases between them. CDR3 length equals 15 residues. Per germline, CDR1 SQVTM and CDR2 ANQGSEA.

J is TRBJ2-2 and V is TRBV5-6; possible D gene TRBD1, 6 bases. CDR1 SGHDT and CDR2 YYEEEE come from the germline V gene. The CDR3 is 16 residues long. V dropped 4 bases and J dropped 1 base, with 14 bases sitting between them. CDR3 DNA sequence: TGTGCCAGCAGCCCCCTCCCGGGACAGAACACCGGGGAGCTGTTTTTT. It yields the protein CASSPLPGQNTGELFF. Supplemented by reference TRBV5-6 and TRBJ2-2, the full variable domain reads DAGVTQSPTHLIKTRGQQVTLRCSPKSGHDTVSWYQQALGQGPQFIFQYYEEEERQRGNFPDRFSGHQFPNYSSELNVNALLLGDSALYLCASSPLPGQNTGELFFGEGSRLTVL.

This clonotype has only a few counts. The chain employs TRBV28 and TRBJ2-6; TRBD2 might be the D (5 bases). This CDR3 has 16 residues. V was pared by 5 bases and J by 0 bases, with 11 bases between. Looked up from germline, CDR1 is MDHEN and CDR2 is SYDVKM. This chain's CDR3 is CASSDPGFSGANVLTF. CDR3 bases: TGTGCCAGCAGTGACCCGGGGTTCTCTGGGGCCAACGTCCTGACTTTC.

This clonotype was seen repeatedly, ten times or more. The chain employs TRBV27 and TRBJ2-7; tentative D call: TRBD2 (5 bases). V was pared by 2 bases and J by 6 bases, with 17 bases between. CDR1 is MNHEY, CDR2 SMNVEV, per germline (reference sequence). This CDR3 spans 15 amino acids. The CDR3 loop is CASSLGSIPRGEQYF. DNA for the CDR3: TGTGCCAGCAGTTTAGGGTCTATCCCCCGGGGCGAGCAGTACTTC.

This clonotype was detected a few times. The CDR3 sequence is CASSQQGYEQYF. The CDR3 nucleotides read TGTGCCAGCAGCCAACAGGGCTACGAGCAGTACTTC. V and J are TRBV7-9 and TRBJ2-7, with D maybe TRBD1 (6 bases). The CDR3 contains 12 residues. Germline lookup yields CDR1 SEHNR and CDR2 FQNEAQ (reference sequence). V lost 5 bases and J 3 bases, leaving 8 bases between the germline ends.

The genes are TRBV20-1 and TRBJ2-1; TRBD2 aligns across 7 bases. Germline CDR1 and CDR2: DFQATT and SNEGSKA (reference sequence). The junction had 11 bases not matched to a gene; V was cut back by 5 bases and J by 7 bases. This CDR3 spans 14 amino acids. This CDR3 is CSAGRLAPSNEQFF. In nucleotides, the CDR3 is TGCAGTGCTGGACGACTAGCACCTTCGAATGAGCAGTTCTTC.

The CDR3 protein is CSGGTMGDTQYF. The CDR3 nucleotides read TGCAGCGGGGGGACGATGGGGGATACGCAGTATTTT. The chain joins TRBV29-1 to TRBJ2-3; D is perhaps TRBD1 or TRBD2 (5 bases each). Per the germline V gene, CDR1 is SQVTM and CDR2 is ANQGSEA. CDR3 length: 12 amino acids. V lost 7 bases and J lost 6, with 14 bases in between.

CDR3 sequence (DNA): TGTGCCAGCAGTTCCGCTCTAGCGGGAGGGCCCTTAACAGATACGCAGTATTTT. It is translated as CASSSALAGGPLTDTQYF. The chain employs TRBV27 and TRBJ2-3, with 12 bases that match TRBD2. The V and J ends lost 4 bases and 3 bases, in that order; junction bases with no gene match: 11. The germline gives CDR1 MNHEY, CDR2 SMNVEV (reference sequence). The CDR3 extends over 18 amino acids.

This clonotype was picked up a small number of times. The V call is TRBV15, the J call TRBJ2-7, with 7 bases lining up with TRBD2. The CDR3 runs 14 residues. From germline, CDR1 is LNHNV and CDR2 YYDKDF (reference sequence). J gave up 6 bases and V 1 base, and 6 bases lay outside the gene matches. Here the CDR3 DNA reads TGTGCCACCAGCAGAGTAAGCGGGATAGGCGAGCAGTACTTC. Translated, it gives CATSRVSGIGEQYF.

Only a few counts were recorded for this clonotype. The CDR3 loop reads CATSRGANTGELFF. The CDR3 DNA reads TGTGCCACCTCCCGGGGTGCGAACACCGGGGAGCTGTTTTTT. J is TRBJ2-2 and V is TRBV27, with D tentatively TRBD2 (5 bases). The V gene lost 10 bases and the J gene lost 0 bases, with 12 bases spanning the gap. The CDR3 has 14 residues. Germline V gene sequence: CDR1 MNHEY, CDR2 SMNVEV (reference sequence).

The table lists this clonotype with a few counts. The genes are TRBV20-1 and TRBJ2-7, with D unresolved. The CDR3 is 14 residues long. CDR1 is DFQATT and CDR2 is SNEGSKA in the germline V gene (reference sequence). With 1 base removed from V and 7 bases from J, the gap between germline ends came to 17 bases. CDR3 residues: CSARGGSSGLEQYF. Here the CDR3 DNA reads TGCAGTGCTAGAGGAGGTAGTTCGGGCCTTGAGCAGTACTTC.

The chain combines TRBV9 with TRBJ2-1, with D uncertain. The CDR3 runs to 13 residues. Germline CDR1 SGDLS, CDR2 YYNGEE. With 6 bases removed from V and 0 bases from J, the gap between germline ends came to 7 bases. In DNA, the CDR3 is TGTGCCAGCACCTCGAGCTCCTACAATGAGCAGTTCTTC. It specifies CASTSSSYNEQFF.

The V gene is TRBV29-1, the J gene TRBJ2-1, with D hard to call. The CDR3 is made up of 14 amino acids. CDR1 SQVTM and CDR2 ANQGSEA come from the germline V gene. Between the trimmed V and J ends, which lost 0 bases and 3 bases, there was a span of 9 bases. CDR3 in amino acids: CSVEEGSFYNEQFF. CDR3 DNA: TGCAGCGTTGAAGAGGGAAGTTTCTACAATGAGCAGTTCTTC.

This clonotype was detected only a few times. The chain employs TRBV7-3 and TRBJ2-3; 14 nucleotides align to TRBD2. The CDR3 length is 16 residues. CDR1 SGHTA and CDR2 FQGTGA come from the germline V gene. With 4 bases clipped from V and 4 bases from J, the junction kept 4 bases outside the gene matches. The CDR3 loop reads CASSSPGLAGADTQYF. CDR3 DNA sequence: TGTGCCAGCAGCTCTCCGGGACTAGCGGGAGCAGATACGCAGTATTTT.

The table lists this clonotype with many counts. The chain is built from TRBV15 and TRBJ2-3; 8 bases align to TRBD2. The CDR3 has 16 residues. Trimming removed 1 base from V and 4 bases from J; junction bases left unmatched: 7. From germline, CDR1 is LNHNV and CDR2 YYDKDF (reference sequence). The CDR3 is CATSRGIAGIADTQYF. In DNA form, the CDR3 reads TGTGCCACCAGCAGAGGAATAGCGGGAATAGCAGATACGCAGTATTTT.